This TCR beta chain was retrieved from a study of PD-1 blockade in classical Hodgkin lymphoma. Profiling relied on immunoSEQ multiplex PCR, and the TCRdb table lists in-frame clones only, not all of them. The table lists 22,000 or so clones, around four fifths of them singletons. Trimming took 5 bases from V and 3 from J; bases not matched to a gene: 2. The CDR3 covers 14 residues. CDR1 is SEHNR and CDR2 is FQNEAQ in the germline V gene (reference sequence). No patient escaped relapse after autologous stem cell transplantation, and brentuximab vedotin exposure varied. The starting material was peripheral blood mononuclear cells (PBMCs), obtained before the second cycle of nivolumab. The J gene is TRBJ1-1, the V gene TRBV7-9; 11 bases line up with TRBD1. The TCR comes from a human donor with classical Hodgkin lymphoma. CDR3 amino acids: CASSLGQGDTEAFF. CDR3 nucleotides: TGTGCCAGCAGCCTGGGACAGGGGGACACTGAAGCTTTCTTT.